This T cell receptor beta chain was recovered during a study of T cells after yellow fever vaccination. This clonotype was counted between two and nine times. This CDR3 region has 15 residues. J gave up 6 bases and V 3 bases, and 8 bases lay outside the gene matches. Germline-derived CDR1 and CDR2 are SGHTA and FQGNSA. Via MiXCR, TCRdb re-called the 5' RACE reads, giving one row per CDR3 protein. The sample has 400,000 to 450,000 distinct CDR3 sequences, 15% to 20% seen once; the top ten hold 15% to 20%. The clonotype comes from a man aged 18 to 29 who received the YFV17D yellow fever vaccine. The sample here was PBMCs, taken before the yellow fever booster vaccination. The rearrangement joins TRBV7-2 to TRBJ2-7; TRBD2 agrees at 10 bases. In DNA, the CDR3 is TGTGCCAGCAGCTTCCAAAGCGGGGGGGCCTTCGAGCAGTACTTC. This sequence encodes CASSFQSGGAFEQYF.